Shown below are 8 T cell receptor beta chains from a single sample sequenced in a study of PD-1 blockade in classical Hodgkin lymphoma (dated by TCRdb to 2019 to 2021). The library was built by means of the immunoSEQ multiplex PCR assay. The immuneACCESS repertoire file appears here via TCRdb, limited to in-frame rearrangements. These files lack a portion of the clones; in checked studies, under half of the deficit traces to unresolved V genes, and the cause of the others is not known. For this sample the table gives approximately 99,000 clones, of which 81% were detected only once. The ten largest clonotypes hold 15% to 20% of the sample. The sample's time point, from its label and the paper: cycle 2 day 1 (C2D1) of nivolumab. All trial patients had relapsed after autologous stem cell transplantation, with cohorts A, B and C differing in prior brentuximab vedotin exposure. This sample comprised peripheral blood mononuclear cells (PBMCs), obtained before the second cycle of nivolumab. These receptors were collected from a human donor with classical Hodgkin lymphoma.

The gene calls are TRBV9 and TRBJ2-7; TRBD2 matches at 9 bases. With 2 bases clipped from V and 7 bases from J, the junction kept 4 bases outside the gene matches. The CDR3 totals 13 residues. CDR1 and CDR2 (germline): SGDLS, YYNGEE. The CDR3 here is CASSVSGSREQYF. In DNA form, the CDR3 reads TGTGCCAGCAGCGTTAGCGGGAGTCGTGAGCAGTACTTC.

This clone was seen only a few times. This chain links TRBV6-1 with TRBJ2-7; 8 nucleotides align to TRBD1. V lost 2 bases, J lost 5 bases, and 8 bases stayed unmatched. The CDR3 spans 15 residues. In germline, CDR1 is MNHNS, CDR2 SASEGT. The CDR3 is CASSEPGTGFHEQYF. In DNA, the CDR3 is TGTGCCAGCAGTGAACCCGGGACAGGATTCCACGAGCAGTACTTC.

The rearrangement uses TRBV7-6 and TRBJ1-3; D remains ambiguous. The CDR3 loop spans 17 amino acids. From germline, CDR1 is SGHVS and CDR2 FNYEAQ. V lost 0 bases to trimming and J lost 0 bases, with 12 bases between them. CDR3 sequence reads: CASSLATLTSSGNTIYF. CDR3 DNA: TGTGCCAGCAGCTTAGCTACATTGACGAGCTCTGGAAACACCATATATTTT.

This clone is a singleton in its sample. V and J are TRBV19 and TRBJ2-2; the D is unclear. This CDR3 region has 15 residues. CDR1 and CDR2 from the germline V gene are LNHDA and SQIVND (reference sequence). V lost 0 bases and J 5 bases, leaving 10 bases between the germline ends. CDR3 protein: CASSIEGIGTGELFF. The DNA of the CDR3 is TGTGCCAGTAGTATAGAGGGGATAGGAACCGGGGAGCTGTTTTTT.

This clone appeared once. This chain joins TRBV11-2 and TRBJ2-2; 8 bases align to TRBD2. This CDR3 contains 14 residues. Germline CDR1 is SGHAT and CDR2 is FQNNGV. Trimming at V came to 5 bases and at J to 8 bases, leaving 7 bases not matched to a gene. CDR3 DNA sequence: TGTGCCAGCAGCCCACCGGGGGGGTTAGGGGAGCTGTTTTTT. It translates to CASSPPGGLGELFF.

The V call is TRBV6-6, the J call TRBJ2-3; tentatively, D is TRBD2 (5 bases). Germline values: CDR1 MNHNY, CDR2 SVGAGI (reference sequence). The CDR3 consists of 13 residues. V lost 3 bases, J lost 6 bases, and 10 bases lay in between. The CDR3 bases are TGTGCCAGCAGTTATGGGAGCCCCGATACGCAGTATTTT. Amino acid sequence: CASSYGSPDTQYF.

This clone was picked up a small number of times. This chain uses TRBV7-9 with TRBJ2-2; D is possibly TRBD2 (7 bases). Trimming pared 6 bases from V and 0 bases from J, leaving 20 bases between. Germline V CDR1 and CDR2: SEHNR, FQNEAQ (reference sequence). The CDR3 consists of 18 residues. The CDR3 reads CASRRGGGIPPNTGELFF. CDR3 in DNA: TGTGCCAGCAGAAGGGGGGGAGGGATACCCCCGAACACCGGGGAGCTGTTTTTT.

The rearrangement joins TRBV11-3 to TRBJ2-1; 13 bases map to TRBD2. The germline V gene has CDR1 SGHNT and CDR2 YENEEA. The CDR3 spans 18 residues. J lost 1 base, V lost 5 bases, and 8 bases had no gene match. DNA of the CDR3: TGTGCCAGCAGCGGGACTAGCGGGAATGTAGAATCCTACAATGAGCAGTTCTTC. Its protein product is CASSGTSGNVESYNEQFF.